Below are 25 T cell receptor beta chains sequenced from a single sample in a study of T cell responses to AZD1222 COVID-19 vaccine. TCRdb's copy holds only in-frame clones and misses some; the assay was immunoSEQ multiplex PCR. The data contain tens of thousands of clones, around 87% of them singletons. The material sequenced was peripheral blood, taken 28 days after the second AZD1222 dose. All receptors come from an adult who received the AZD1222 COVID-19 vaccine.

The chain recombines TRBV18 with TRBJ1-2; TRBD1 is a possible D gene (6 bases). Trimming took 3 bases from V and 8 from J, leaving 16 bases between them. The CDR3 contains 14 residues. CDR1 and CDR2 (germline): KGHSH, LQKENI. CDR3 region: CASSPFAGDHGYTF. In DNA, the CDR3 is TGTGCCAGCTCACCGTTTGCAGGGGATCACGGCTACACCTTC.

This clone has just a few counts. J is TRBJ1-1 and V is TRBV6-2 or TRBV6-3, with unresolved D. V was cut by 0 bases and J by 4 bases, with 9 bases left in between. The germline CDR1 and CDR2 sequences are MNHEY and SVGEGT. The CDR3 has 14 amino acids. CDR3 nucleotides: TGTGCCAGCAGTTACTCGACCCCCTCCACTGAAGCTTTCTTT. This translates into CASSYSTPSTEAFF.

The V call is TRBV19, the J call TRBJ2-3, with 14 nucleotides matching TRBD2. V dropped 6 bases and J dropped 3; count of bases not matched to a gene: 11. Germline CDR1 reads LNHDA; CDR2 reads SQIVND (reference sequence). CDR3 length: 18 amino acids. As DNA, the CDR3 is TGTGCCAGTAGCATGTCGGGACTAGCGGGAGTAAGAACAGATACGCAGTATTTT. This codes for CASSMSGLAGVRTDTQYF.

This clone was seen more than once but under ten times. The CDR3 sequence is CASSLPGVGYGYTF. DNA of the CDR3: TGTGCCAGCAGCCTGCCCGGTGTCGGCTATGGCTACACCTTC. The chain joins TRBV7-9 to TRBJ1-2; D is undetermined. This CDR3 contains 14 residues. Trimming took 5 bases from V and 4 from J, leaving 14 bases between them. Germline values: CDR1 SEHNR, CDR2 FQNEAQ (reference sequence). Complete variable domain (other parts from reference TRBV7-9 and TRBJ1-2): DTGVSQNPRHKITKRGQNVTFRCDPISEHNRLYWYRQTLGQGPEFLTYFQNEAQLEKSRLLSDRFSAERPKGSFSTLEIQRTEQGDSAMYLCASSLPGVGYGYTFGSGTRLTVV.

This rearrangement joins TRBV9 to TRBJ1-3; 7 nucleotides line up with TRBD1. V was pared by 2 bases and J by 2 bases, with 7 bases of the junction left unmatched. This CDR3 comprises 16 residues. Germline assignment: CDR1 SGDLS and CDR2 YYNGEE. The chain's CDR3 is CASSVTDRVAGNTIYF. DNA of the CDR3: TGTGCCAGCAGCGTGACCGACAGGGTGGCTGGAAACACCATATATTTT. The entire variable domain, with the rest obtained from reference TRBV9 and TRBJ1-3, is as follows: DSGVTQTPKHLITATGQRVTLRCSPRSGDLSVYWYQQSLDQGLQFLIQYYNGEERAKGNILERFSAQQFPDLHSELNLSSLELGDSALYFCASSVTDRVAGNTIYFGEGSWLTVV.

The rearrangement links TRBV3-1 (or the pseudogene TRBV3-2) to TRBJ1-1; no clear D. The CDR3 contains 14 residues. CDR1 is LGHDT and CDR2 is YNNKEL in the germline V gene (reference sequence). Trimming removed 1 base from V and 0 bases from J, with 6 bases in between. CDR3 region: CASSQGDLNTEAFF. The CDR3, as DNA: TGTGCCAGCAGCCAAGGGGATTTGAACACTGAAGCTTTCTTT.

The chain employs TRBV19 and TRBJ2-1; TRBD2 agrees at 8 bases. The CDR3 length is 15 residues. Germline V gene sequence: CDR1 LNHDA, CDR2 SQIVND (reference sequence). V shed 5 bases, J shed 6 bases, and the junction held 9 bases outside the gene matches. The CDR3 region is CASSPRLAHVNEQFF. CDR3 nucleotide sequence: TGTGCCAGTAGTCCGAGACTAGCGCACGTCAATGAGCAGTTCTTC.

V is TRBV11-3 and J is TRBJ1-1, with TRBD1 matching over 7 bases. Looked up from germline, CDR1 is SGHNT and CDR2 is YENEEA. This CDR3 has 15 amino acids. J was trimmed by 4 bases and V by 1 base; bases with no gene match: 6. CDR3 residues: CASSLGVQGSTEAFF. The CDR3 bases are TGTGCCAGCAGCTTAGGAGTACAGGGGAGCACTGAAGCTTTCTTT.

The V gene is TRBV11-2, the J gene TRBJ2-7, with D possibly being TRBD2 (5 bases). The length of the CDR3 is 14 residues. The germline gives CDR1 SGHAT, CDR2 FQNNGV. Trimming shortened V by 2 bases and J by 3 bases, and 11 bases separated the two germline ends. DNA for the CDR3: TGTGCCAGCAGCTTAAGGGAGTTGAGCTACGAGCAGTACTTC. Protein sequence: CASSLRELSYEQYF.

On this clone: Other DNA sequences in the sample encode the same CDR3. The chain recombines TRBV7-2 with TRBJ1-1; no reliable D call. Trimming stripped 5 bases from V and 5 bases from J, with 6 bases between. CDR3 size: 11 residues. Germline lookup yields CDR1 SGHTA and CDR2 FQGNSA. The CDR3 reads CASSLGTEAFF. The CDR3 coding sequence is TGTGCCAGCAGCCTCGGGACTGAAGCTTTCTTT.

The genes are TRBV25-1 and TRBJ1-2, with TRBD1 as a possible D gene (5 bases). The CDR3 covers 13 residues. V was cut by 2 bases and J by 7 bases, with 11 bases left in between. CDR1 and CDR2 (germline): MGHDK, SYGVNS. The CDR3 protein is CASSEPAGFGYTF. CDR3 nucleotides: TGTGCCAGCAGTGAACCCGCAGGGTTTGGCTACACCTTC.

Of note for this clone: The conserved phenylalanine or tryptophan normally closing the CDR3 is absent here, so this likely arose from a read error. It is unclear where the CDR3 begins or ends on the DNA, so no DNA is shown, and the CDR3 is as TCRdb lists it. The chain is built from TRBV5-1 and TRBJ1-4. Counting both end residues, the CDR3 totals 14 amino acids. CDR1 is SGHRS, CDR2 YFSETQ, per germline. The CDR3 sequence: CASSLNQRLTDQCP.

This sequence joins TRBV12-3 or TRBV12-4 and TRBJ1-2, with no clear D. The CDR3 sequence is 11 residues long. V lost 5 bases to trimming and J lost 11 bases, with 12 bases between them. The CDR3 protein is CASSLARGYTF. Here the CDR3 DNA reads TGTGCCAGCAGTCTCGCAAGAGGGTACACCTTC.

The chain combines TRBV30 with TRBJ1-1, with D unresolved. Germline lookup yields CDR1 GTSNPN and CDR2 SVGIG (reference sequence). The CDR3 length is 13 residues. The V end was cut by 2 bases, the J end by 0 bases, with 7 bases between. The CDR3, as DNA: TGTGCCTGGAGTTATCAGATGAACACTGAAGCTTTCTTT. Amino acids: CAWSYQMNTEAFF.

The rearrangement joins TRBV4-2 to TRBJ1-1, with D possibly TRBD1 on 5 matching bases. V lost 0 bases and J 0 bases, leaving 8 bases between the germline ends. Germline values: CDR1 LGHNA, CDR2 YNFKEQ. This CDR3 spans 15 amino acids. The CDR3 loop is CASSQDQGLNTEAFF. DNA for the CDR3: TGTGCCAGCAGCCAAGATCAGGGCCTGAACACTGAAGCTTTCTTT.

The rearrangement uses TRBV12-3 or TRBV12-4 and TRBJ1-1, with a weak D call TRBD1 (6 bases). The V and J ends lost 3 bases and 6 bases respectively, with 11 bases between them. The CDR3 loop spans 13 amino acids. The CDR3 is CASSFGGRPEAFF. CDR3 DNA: TGTGCCAGCAGTTTTGGGGGGCGTCCTGAAGCTTTCTTT.

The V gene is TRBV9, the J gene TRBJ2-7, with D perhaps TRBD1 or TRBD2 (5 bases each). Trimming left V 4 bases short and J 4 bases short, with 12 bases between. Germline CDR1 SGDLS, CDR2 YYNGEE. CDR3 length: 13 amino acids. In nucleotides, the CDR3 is TGTGCCAGCAGCTCCTATGGGGGTTACGAGCAGTACTTC. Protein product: CASSSYGGYEQYF.

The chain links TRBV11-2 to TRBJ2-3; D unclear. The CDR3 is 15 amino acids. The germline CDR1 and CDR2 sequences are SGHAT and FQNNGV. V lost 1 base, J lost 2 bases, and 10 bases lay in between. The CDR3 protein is CASSLVVGVTDTQYF. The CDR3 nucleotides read TGTGCCAGCAGCTTAGTCGTCGGAGTCACAGATACGCAGTATTTT.

In nucleotides, the CDR3 is TGTGCCAGCAGCGTAGGCGGGAACGTCCTTTATGGCTACACCTTC. It yields the protein CASSVGGNVLYGYTF. The chain links TRBV9 to TRBJ1-2; no definite D call. Trimming removed 0 bases from V and 5 bases from J, with 14 bases in between. The CDR3 loop spans 15 amino acids. Germline V CDR1 and CDR2: SGDLS, YYNGEE.

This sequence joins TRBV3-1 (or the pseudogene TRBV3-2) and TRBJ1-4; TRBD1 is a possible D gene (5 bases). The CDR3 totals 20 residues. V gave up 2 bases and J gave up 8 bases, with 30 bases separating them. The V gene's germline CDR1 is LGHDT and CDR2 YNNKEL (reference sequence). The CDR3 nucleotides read TGTGCCAGCAGCCAAAACCATACACCATGGGACCAACATAGAAAAGAAAAACTGTTTTTT. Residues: CASSQNHTPWDQHRKEKLFF.

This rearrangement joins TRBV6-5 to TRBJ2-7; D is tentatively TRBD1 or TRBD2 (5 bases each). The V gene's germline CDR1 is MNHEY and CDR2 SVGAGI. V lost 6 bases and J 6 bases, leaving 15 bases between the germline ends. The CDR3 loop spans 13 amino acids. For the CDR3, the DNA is TGTGCCAGCAGCCGGGACCACGGCCTCGAGCAGTACTTC. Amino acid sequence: CASSRDHGLEQYF.

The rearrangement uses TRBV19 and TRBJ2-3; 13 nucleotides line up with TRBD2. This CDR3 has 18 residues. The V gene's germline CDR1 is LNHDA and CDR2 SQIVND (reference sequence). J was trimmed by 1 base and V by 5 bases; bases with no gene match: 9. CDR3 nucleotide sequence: TGTGCCAGTAGTTTAGGACTAGCGGGGGTTGATGGCACAGATACGCAGTATTTT. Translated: CASSLGLAGVDGTDTQYF.

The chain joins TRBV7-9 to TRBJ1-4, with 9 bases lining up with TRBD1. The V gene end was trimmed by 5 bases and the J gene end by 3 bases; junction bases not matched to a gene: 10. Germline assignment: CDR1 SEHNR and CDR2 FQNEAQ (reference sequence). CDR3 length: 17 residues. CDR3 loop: CASSPPRDRVANEKLFF. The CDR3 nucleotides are TGTGCCAGCAGCCCTCCCCGGGACAGGGTAGCTAATGAAAAACTGTTTTTT.

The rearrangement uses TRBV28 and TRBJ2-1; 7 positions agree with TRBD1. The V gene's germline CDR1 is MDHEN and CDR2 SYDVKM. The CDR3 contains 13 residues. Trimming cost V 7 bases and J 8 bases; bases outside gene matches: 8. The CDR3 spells CASNGQVFDEQFF. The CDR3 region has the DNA TGTGCCAGCAACGGACAGGTTTTCGATGAGCAGTTCTTC.

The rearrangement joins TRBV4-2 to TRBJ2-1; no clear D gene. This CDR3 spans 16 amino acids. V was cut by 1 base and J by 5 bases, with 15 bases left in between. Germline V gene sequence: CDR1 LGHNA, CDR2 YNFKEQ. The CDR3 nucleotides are TGTGCCAGCAGCCAAGTTGTAGTACTAAATGACAATGAGCAGTTCTTC. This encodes CASSQVVVLNDNEQFF.